Presented here are 27 T cell receptor beta chains from one specimen sequenced in a study of T cell responses to AZD1222 COVID-19 vaccine. The assay was immunoSEQ multiplex PCR, and TCRdb's table has in-frame clones only and misses some. The table has around 60,000 clones, 70% to 90% seen once. The material sequenced was peripheral blood, taken on day 0 of AZD1222 vaccination. These receptors all stem from an adult in good health.

The chain recombines TRBV6-6 with TRBJ1-1, with D maybe TRBD1 (5 bases). The CDR3 runs 15 residues. The germline V gene has CDR1 MNHNY and CDR2 SVGAGI (reference sequence). V lost 4 bases, J lost 0 bases, and 12 bases lay in between. For the CDR3, the DNA is TGTGCCAGCAGTTCCCCTGGGGGTCTGAACACTGAAGCTTTCTTT. Translation: CASSSPGGLNTEAFF.

This clone was seen only a few times. The chain links TRBV6-1 to TRBJ2-1, with D perhaps TRBD1 (5 bases). There are 16 residues in the CDR3. V was shortened by 4 bases and J by 0 bases, with 13 bases between the two germline ends. Germline values: CDR1 MNHNS, CDR2 SASEGT. The chain's CDR3 is CASSATRQSSYNEQFF. CDR3 coding DNA: TGTGCCAGCAGTGCGACCCGACAGAGCTCCTACAATGAGCAGTTCTTC.

V and J are TRBV18 and TRBJ1-5; no firm D call. CDR3 length: 16 residues. Trimming took off 1 base at V and 6 bases at J, with 16 bases between the two ends. Germline V gene sequence: CDR1 KGHSH, CDR2 LQKENI. CDR3 residues: CASSPQRTVGFQPQHF. As DNA, the CDR3 is TGTGCCAGCTCACCACAGAGGACCGTGGGGTTTCAGCCCCAGCATTTT.

J is TRBJ1-3 and V is TRBV9, with D uncertain. This CDR3 is built from 13 residues. In germline, CDR1 is SGDLS, CDR2 YYNGEE. V gave up 4 bases and J gave up 0 bases, with 5 bases separating them. The CDR3 DNA reads TGTGCCAGCAGCTCAAACTCTGGAAACACCATATATTTT. Residues: CASSSNSGNTIYF. Full variable domain (rest looked up from reference TRBV9 and TRBJ1-3): DSGVTQTPKHLITATGQRVTLRCSPRSGDLSVYWYQQSLDQGLQFLIQYYNGEERAKGNILERFSAQQFPDLHSELNLSSLELGDSALYFCASSSNSGNTIYFGEGSWLTVV.

This chain connects TRBV18 to TRBJ2-2, with D possibly TRBD2 on 5 matching bases. The CDR3 has 15 amino acids. V lost 2 bases to trimming and J lost 1 base, with 8 bases between them. Germline lookup yields CDR1 KGHSH and CDR2 LQKENI. In nucleotides, the CDR3 is TGTGCCAGCTCACCATACCGGGAGAACACCGGGGAGCTGTTTTTT. Its translation is CASSPYRENTGELFF.

The V and J genes are TRBV2 and TRBJ1-3, with 9 bases aligning to TRBD1. V trimming: 3 bases; J trimming: 6 bases; junction bases outside the gene matches: 3. The CDR3 runs to 14 residues. The V gene's germline CDR1 is SNHLY and CDR2 FYNNEI. The CDR3 nucleotides are TGTGCCAGCAGTGACCGGGACAGGGTAAACACCATATATTTT. It translates to CASSDRDRVNTIYF.

V usage is TRBV20-1 and J usage is TRBJ1-6; a possible D gene is TRBD1 (6 bases). CDR1 DFQATT and CDR2 SNEGSKA come from the germline V gene (reference sequence). V lost 3 bases, J lost 8 bases, and 11 bases lay in between. The CDR3 is made up of 13 amino acids. The CDR3: CSASPDSYSPLHF. The CDR3 DNA is TGCAGTGCTAGTCCGGACAGCTATTCACCCCTCCACTTT.

The chain is built from TRBV30 and TRBJ1-3; no definite D call. Germline values: CDR1 GTSNPN, CDR2 SVGIG (reference sequence). The CDR3 loop spans 11 amino acids. The CDR3 bases are TGTGCGGAGACAAGGGGAAACACCATATATTTT. As protein: CAETRGNTIYF.

This clone was found once. The chain recombines TRBV9 with TRBJ1-1, with 11 bases aligning to TRBD1. Germline values: CDR1 SGDLS, CDR2 YYNGEE. CDR3 length equals 18 residues. The V gene end was trimmed by 4 bases and the J gene end by 3 bases; junction bases not matched to a gene: 14. Written as DNA, the CDR3 is TGTGCCAGCAGCACCCGAGGGACAGGGGGTAGATTGGACACTGAAGCTTTCTTT. Its protein is CASSTRGTGGRLDTEAFF.

This clone was observed once. The chain recombines TRBV4-2 with TRBJ2-3; TRBD2 is a possible D gene (5 bases). From germline, CDR1 is LGHNA and CDR2 YNFKEQ. CDR3 length equals 18 residues. V lost 0 bases and J 2 bases, leaving 18 bases between the germline ends. CDR3 region: CASSQDRVSGGYTDTQYF. In DNA form, the CDR3 reads TGTGCCAGCAGCCAAGATCGTGTGTCGGGCGGGTACACAGATACGCAGTATTTT.

The chain joins TRBV18 to TRBJ2-3; 11 bases align to TRBD2. Trimming took 0 bases from V and 0 from J; bases not matched to a gene: 2. The CDR3 has 17 residues. Germline V gene lookup returns CDR1 KGHSH and CDR2 LQKENI. CDR3 DNA sequence: TGTGCCAGCTCACCACCGACTAGCGGGGCTAGCACAGATACGCAGTATTTT. Protein: CASSPPTSGASTDTQYF. Looking up the rest from reference TRBV18 and TRBJ2-3 gives the full variable domain: NAGVMQNPRHLVRRRGQEARLRCSPMKGHSHVYWYRQLPEEGLKFMVYLQKENIIDESGMPKERFSAEFPKEGPSILRIQQVVRGDSAAYFCASSPPTSGASTDTQYFGPGTRLTVL.

DNA of the CDR3: TGCGCCAGCAGCCTTACCAGTGGAAACACCATATATTTT. This translates into CASSLTSGNTIYF. The V gene is TRBV4-1, the J gene TRBJ1-3; D gene unclear. Between the trimmed V and J ends, which lost 4 bases and 3 bases, there was a span of 7 bases. From germline, CDR1 is MGHRA and CDR2 YSYEKL. This CDR3 is 13 amino acids long.

The chain carries TRBV4-2 and TRBJ2-2; 10 nucleotides align to TRBD2. The length of the CDR3 is 17 residues. Germline values: CDR1 LGHNA, CDR2 YNFKEQ. The J segment lost 7 bases and the V segment lost 0 bases, leaving 8 bases of the junction unmatched. CDR3 sequence reads: CASSQEYVAGGRGELFF. The DNA of the CDR3 is TGTGCCAGCAGCCAAGAATACGTAGCGGGGGGACGCGGGGAGCTGTTTTTT.

This chain connects TRBV30 to TRBJ2-5, with D possibly TRBD2 on 5 matching bases. CDR3 length: 12 residues. The V end lost 7 bases, the J end lost 0 bases, and 9 bases lay between the germline ends. Per the germline V gene, CDR1 is GTSNPN and CDR2 is SVGIG (reference sequence). This chain's CDR3 is CAFGLYQETQYF. The CDR3 DNA is TGTGCCTTCGGACTGTACCAAGAGACCCAGTACTTC.

This rearrangement joins TRBV18 to TRBJ1-2; D unclear. CDR1 is KGHSH and CDR2 is LQKENI in the germline V gene. The CDR3 has 12 residues. The germline V and J ends were trimmed by 0 bases and 4 bases, with 3 bases remaining between them. The CDR3 DNA sequence: TGTGCCAGCTCACCACCTGGCTATGGCTACACCTTC. Protein: CASSPPGYGYTF.

This clone was counted once. The rearrangement links TRBV4-1 to TRBJ2-1; 8 nucleotides line up with TRBD2. The germline gives CDR1 MGHRA, CDR2 YSYEKL. There are 15 residues in the CDR3. The junction had 7 bases not matched to a gene; V was cut back by 2 bases and J by 7 bases. The DNA for the CDR3 is TGCGCCAGCAGCCAAATCGGGGGGGCTACGAATGAGCAGTTCTTC. Amino acids: CASSQIGGATNEQFF.

The V call is TRBV28, the J call TRBJ2-2, with D possibly matching TRBD2 (6 bases). The V end lost 6 bases, the J end lost 7 bases, and 15 bases lay between the germline ends. Germline CDR1 is MDHEN and CDR2 is SYDVKM. The CDR3 loop spans 14 amino acids. CDR3 region: CASRVQGLNGELFF. CDR3 coding DNA: TGTGCCAGCAGGGTCCAGGGACTTAACGGGGAGCTGTTTTTT.

This chain links TRBV29-1 with TRBJ2-7, with D possibly TRBD2 on 5 matching bases. Germline CDR1 reads SQVTM; CDR2 reads ANQGSEA. Between the trimmed V and J ends, which lost 4 bases and 2 bases, there was a span of 9 bases. There are 12 residues in the CDR3. DNA for the CDR3: TGCAGCGTTGTGCCGGGGACCTACGAGCAGTACTTC. Its protein product is CSVVPGTYEQYF.

The chain employs TRBV18 and TRBJ1-2, with D perhaps TRBD1 (5 bases). Trimming stripped 4 bases from V and 4 bases from J, with 13 bases between. Germline V CDR1 and CDR2: KGHSH, LQKENI. The CDR3 is 14 residues long. The CDR3 bases are TGTGCCAGCTCACTACGAACAGGCTTCTATGGCTACACCTTC. Translating it yields CASSLRTGFYGYTF. The full variable domain, completed using reference TRBV18 and TRBJ1-2, is NAGVMQNPRHLVRRRGQEARLRCSPMKGHSHVYWYRQLPEEGLKFMVYLQKENIIDESGMPKERFSAEFPKEGPSILRIQQVVRGDSAAYFCASSLRTGFYGYTFGSGTRLTVV.

The V call is TRBV13, the J call TRBJ2-3, with 14 bases aligning to TRBD2. The germline V gene has CDR1 PRHDT and CDR2 FYEKMQ (reference sequence). The CDR3 loop spans 22 amino acids. With V trimmed by 0 bases and J by 0 bases, 14 bases remained unmatched. CDR3: CASSLGAGRGTSGGWSTDTQYF. CDR3 nucleotide sequence: TGTGCCAGCAGCTTAGGGGCAGGAAGAGGGACTAGCGGGGGTTGGAGCACAGATACGCAGTATTTT.

This chain links TRBV2 with TRBJ1-4, with 9 bases matching TRBD1. V was clipped by 4 bases and J by 8 bases; unmatched bases: 8. Looked up from germline, CDR1 is SNHLY and CDR2 is FYNNEI. This CDR3 spans 15 amino acids. The CDR3 region has the DNA TGTGCCAGCAGTGTGAATAGAGGACAGGGGGAAAAACTGTTTTTT. Amino acid sequence: CASSVNRGQGEKLFF.

The V call is TRBV30, the J call TRBJ2-7; perhaps TRBD1 as D (5 bases). In germline, CDR1 is GTSNPN, CDR2 SVGIG (reference sequence). The germline V and J ends were trimmed by 1 base and 3 bases, with 16 bases remaining between them. This CDR3 is built from 15 residues. CDR3 sequence: CAWSEGNGSGYEQYF. Written as DNA, the CDR3 is TGTGCCTGGAGTGAGGGGAACGGGTCAGGCTACGAGCAGTACTTC.

This chain uses TRBV5-1 with TRBJ1-2; weak D call: TRBD1 (5 bases). The CDR3 has 13 residues. The V and J ends lost 0 bases and 5 bases respectively, with 8 bases between them. Germline V CDR1 and CDR2: SGHRS, YFSETQ. The CDR3 DNA reads TGCGCCAGCAGCTTGGGACAGCTTTATGGCTACACCTTC. Translated: CASSLGQLYGYTF.

In this sample, this clone turned up a few times. Written as DNA, the CDR3 is TGTGCCAGCGGACAGCGCTCCTATAATTCACCCCTCCACTTT. This codes for CASGQRSYNSPLHF. J is TRBJ1-6 and V is TRBV6-5, with D perhaps matching TRBD1 (6 bases). CDR1 is MNHEY and CDR2 is SVGAGI in the germline V gene. This CDR3 contains 14 residues. V was pared by 8 bases and J by 0 bases, with 8 bases between.

The rearrangement joins TRBV5-1 to TRBJ2-2; a possible D gene is TRBD2 (6 bases). The germline V gene encodes CDR1 SGHRS and CDR2 YFSETQ. The ends were cut back, 7 bases at V and 5 bases at J, with 12 bases in the middle. The CDR3 totals 13 residues. The CDR3 DNA follows: TGCGCCAGCGCGGGACGGGGAACCGGGGAGCTGTTTTTT. Its translation: CASAGRGTGELFF.

This clone is labeled as medium-sized. The rearrangement links TRBV2 to TRBJ1-6; maybe TRBD1 (5 bases). V was clipped by 3 bases and J by 8 bases, with 8 bases between them. Germline V CDR1 and CDR2: SNHLY, FYNNEI. The CDR3 contains 13 residues. This CDR3 reads CASSDRVDSPLHF. In nucleotides, the CDR3 is TGTGCCAGCAGTGACAGGGTTGATTCACCCCTCCACTTT.

Only a few counts were recorded for this clone. This sequence joins TRBV7-9 and TRBJ2-5; D ambiguous. The CDR3 has 12 amino acids. Trimming took off 10 bases at V and 1 base at J, with 10 bases between the two ends. Germline CDR1 reads SEHNR; CDR2 reads FQNEAQ (reference sequence). The CDR3 DNA is TGTGCCACTTCAAAGGCCCAAGAGACCCAGTACTTC. Residues: CATSKAQETQYF.